This T cell receptor (beta chain) was identified in a study of CD8 T cells in ankylosing spondylitis. The study, taken as a whole, reports: Researchers reportedly found disease-linked clones significantly enriched in matched ankylosing spondylitis synovial fluid. Seven to nine highly homologous variants formed a TCR beta motif that appeared characteristic of ankylosing spondylitis blood.

Quantitative barcoded 5'-RACE was used to prepare TCR beta libraries. From the 5' RACE reads, TCRdb called clonotypes with MiXCR, one entry per CDR3 protein. The sample has about 390,000 distinct CDR3 sequences, about 22% seen once. With V trimmed by 5 bases and J by 7 bases, 11 bases remained unmatched. The germline V gene has CDR1 LNHNV and CDR2 YYDKDF (reference sequence). The CDR3 is made up of 15 amino acids. Concerning this clonotype: Its cognate antigen is unknown.

Sequenced input: blood, either unsorted or a sorted T cell fraction (not recorded which). The V call is TRBV15, the J call TRBJ2-7; 10 nucleotides line up with TRBD1. The sequence derives from a male donor with ankylosing spondylitis. The CDR3 DNA sequence: TGTGCCACCAGCCGGGGACAGGGGCTATACGAGGAGCAGTACTTC. Its protein is CATSRGQGLYEEQYF. The whole variable domain, remainder taken from reference TRBV15 and TRBJ2-7, is DAMVIQNPRYQVTQFGKPVTLSCSQTLNHNVMYWYQQKSSQAPKLLFHYYDKDFNNEADTPDNFQSRRPNTSFCFLDIRSPGLGDTAMYLCATSRGQGLYEEQYFGPGTRLTVT.